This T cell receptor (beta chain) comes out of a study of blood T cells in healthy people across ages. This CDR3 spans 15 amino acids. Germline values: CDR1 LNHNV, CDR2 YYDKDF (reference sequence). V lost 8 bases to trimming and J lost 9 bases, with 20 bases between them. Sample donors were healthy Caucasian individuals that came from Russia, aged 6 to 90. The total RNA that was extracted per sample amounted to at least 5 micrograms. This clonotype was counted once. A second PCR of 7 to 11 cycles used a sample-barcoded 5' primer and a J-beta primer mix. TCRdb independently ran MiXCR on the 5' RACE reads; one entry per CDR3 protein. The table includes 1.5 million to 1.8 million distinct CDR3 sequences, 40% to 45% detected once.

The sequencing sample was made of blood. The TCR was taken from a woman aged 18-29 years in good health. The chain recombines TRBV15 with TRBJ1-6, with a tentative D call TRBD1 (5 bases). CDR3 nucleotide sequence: TGTGCCACCCAGAGACTTGGGGGGTTCTCTTCACCCCTCCACTTT. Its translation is CATQRLGGFSSPLHF.